The present T cell receptor beta chain was sequenced within a study of blood T cells in healthy people across ages. A second PCR of 7 to 11 cycles used a sample-barcoded 5' primer and a J-beta primer mix. MiXCR, run by TCRdb on the 5' RACE reads, gives a single entry per CDR3 protein. The data show about 1 million distinct CDR3 sequences, with roughly 24% seen just once and approximately 0.75% held by the top ten. In this sample, this clonotype turned up a few times. The CDR3 extends over 13 amino acids. Trimming left V 3 bases short and J 10 bases short, with 15 bases between. This same sample was also taken into another study, of T cells of mothers and their children.

Sequenced input: blood. The TCR was taken from a girl aged 2 to 9 in good health. The chain has TRBV12-3 or TRBV12-4 and TRBJ1-1, with no clear D. The CDR3 region is CASSFKGNLGAFF. The CDR3 nucleotides read TGTGCCAGCAGTTTTAAGGGAAACCTCGGAGCTTTCTTT.